This T cell receptor (beta chain) was profiled in a study of T cell repertoires in cytomegalovirus infection. Turning to the study itself: Matching HLA type, along with CMV infection, was indicated by public TCR beta signatures.

This clonotype turned up a few times. What it binds is not known. In TCRdb, the reads were re-called with MiXCR into one record per CDR3 protein. Of approximately 73,000 distinct CDR3 sequences in the sample, around 40% are singletons; the top ten hold 85% to 95%. CDR1 and CDR2 from the germline V gene are MDHEN and SYDVKM. The V gene lost 4 bases and the J gene lost 8 bases, with 6 bases spanning the gap. The CDR3 has 11 residues. Findings and limits, study-wide: The ex vivo response showed dominance by HLA-C-restricted CMV-specific TCR beta clonotypes.

This chain links TRBV28 with TRBJ1-5; D is uncertain. Sequencing was performed on CD8+ T cells from cultured PBMCs, taken from culture after CMV antigen stimulation. This receptor was taken from a human donor in good health (CMV status not recorded). Some clones in this sample may be carry-over from other donors' samples. The CDR3 DNA sequence: TGTGCCAGCAGTTCCGAGAAGCCCCAGCATTTT. Its translation is CASSSEKPQHF.